Shown below are 21 T cell receptor beta chains from a single sample sequenced in a study of lymphopenia after photon versus proton radiotherapy. Measured with immunoSEQ multiplex PCR; TCRdb has only the in-frame clones, and not every one. Of some 55,000 clones in the sample, approximately 82% are singletons; the top ten hold just under 30%. The sample was peripheral blood, taken from a patient treated with photon-based radiotherapy. Receptors were obtained from a man aged 45-60 years with gastric cancer.

The chain couples TRBV6-5 to TRBJ2-3, with D possibly being TRBD1 or TRBD2 (5 bases each). The V end was cut by 0 bases, the J end by 5 bases, with 12 bases between. CDR1 MNHEY and CDR2 SVGAGI come from the germline V gene. This CDR3 spans 15 amino acids. Here the CDR3 DNA reads TGTGCCAGCAGTTACTCCGGGACCGACCAAGATACGCAGTATTTT. Translating it yields CASSYSGTDQDTQYF.

This rearrangement joins TRBV5-1 to TRBJ2-7; D remains ambiguous. In germline, CDR1 is SGHRS, CDR2 YFSETQ. The V and J ends lost 0 bases and 6 bases respectively, with 4 bases between them. CDR3 length equals 11 residues. The CDR3 DNA follows: TGCGCCAGCAGCTTGGAATCCGAGCAGTACTTC. The encoded protein is CASSLESEQYF.

The chain couples TRBV28 to TRBJ2-3, with D unclear. This CDR3 contains 16 residues. Trimming pared 4 bases from V and 0 bases from J, leaving 14 bases between. Per germline, CDR1 MDHEN and CDR2 SYDVKM. CDR3 nucleotide sequence: TGTGCCAGCAGTTCTCCCCGGCGGCAGAGCACAGATACGCAGTATTTT. Its protein product is CASSSPRRQSTDTQYF.

The V and J genes are TRBV27 and TRBJ1-6; no firm D call. Deletions cut 3 bases from V and 8 bases from J, with 5 bases between. The CDR3 extends over 12 amino acids. Looked up from germline, CDR1 is MNHEY and CDR2 is SMNVEV (reference sequence). The CDR3 region is CASSFYDSPLHF. As DNA, the CDR3 is TGTGCCAGCAGTTTTTACGATTCACCCCTCCACTTT.

The CDR3 is CASSDGTGRTDTQYF. The CDR3 coding sequence is TGTGCCAGCAGCGACGGGACAGGGAGAACAGATACGCAGTATTTT. The J gene is TRBJ2-3, the V gene TRBV7-7; 9 positions agree with TRBD1. Germline V gene data show CDR1 as SSHAT and CDR2 as FNYEAQ (reference sequence). Losses at the gene ends were 5 bases for V and 3 bases for J; bases not matched to a gene: 6. CDR3 length: 15 residues.

V and J are TRBV6-1 and TRBJ2-2; D unresolved. The CDR3 length is 17 residues. Per the germline V gene, CDR1 is MNHNS and CDR2 is SASEGT. Trimming took off 2 bases at V and 5 bases at J, with 18 bases between the two ends. The CDR3 is CASSEINFLRLTGELFF. The CDR3 nucleotides are TGTGCCAGCAGTGAAATCAATTTCCTCCGGTTGACCGGGGAGCTGTTTTTT.

V usage is TRBV30 and J usage is TRBJ1-5; TRBD1 might be the D (5 bases). In germline, CDR1 is GTSNPN, CDR2 SVGIG (reference sequence). Trimming cost V 1 base and J 15 bases, with 16 bases left between them. CDR3 length: 12 amino acids. The CDR3 is CAWSGGGDARHF. The CDR3 DNA follows: TGTGCCTGGAGTGGCGGAGGGGACGCTCGGCATTTT. The whole variable domain, filled in from reference TRBV30 and TRBJ1-5, reads SQTIHQWPATLVQPVGSPLSLECTVEGTSNPNLYWYRQAAGRGLQLLFYSVGIGQISSEVPQNLSASRPQDRQFILSSKKLLLSDSGFYLCAWSGGGDARHFGDGTRLSIL.

The chain recombines TRBV6-6 with TRBJ1-1; possible D gene TRBD1, 6 bases. This CDR3 spans 15 amino acids. V was cut by 0 bases and J by 2 bases, with 10 bases left in between. The germline CDR1 and CDR2 sequences are MNHNY and SVGAGI (reference sequence). CDR3 amino acids: CASSYSLGGNTEAFF. The CDR3 DNA follows: TGTGCCAGCAGTTACTCGTTAGGGGGAAACACTGAAGCTTTCTTT.

This chain links TRBV21-1 with TRBJ1-1; TRBD1, the D gene given by the table, was not confirmed from the DNA. TRBV21-1 is designated a pseudogene. This CDR3 is 16 amino acids long. CDR3: CASSKAWDTTYTEAFF. The CDR3 nucleotides are TGTGCCAGCAGCAAAGCTTGGGACACCACTTACACTGAAGCTTTCTTT.

CDR3 protein: CASSWRKPGQRNEKLFF. The CDR3 DNA follows: TGTGCCAGCAGCTGGCGAAAACCGGGACAGCGTAATGAAAAACTGTTTTTT. V gene TRBV7-6 combines with J gene TRBJ1-4; TRBD1 aligns across 7 bases. The CDR3 sequence is 17 residues long. Germline V gene lookup returns CDR1 SGHVS and CDR2 FNYEAQ. J gave up 4 bases and V 4 bases, and 12 bases lay outside the gene matches.

About this clone itself: This same CDR3 is encoded by further DNA sequences in the sample. The chain couples TRBV7-2 to TRBJ2-7; no clear D. Germline CDR1 reads SGHTA; CDR2 reads FQGNSA. Trimming left V 4 bases short and J 6 bases short, with 19 bases between. CDR3 length: 15 amino acids. The CDR3 DNA reads as TGTGCCAGCAGCTCCCCAGGACCTCCACCGGGCGAGCAGTACTTC. It is translated as CASSSPGPPPGEQYF.

The CDR3: CASRLSRADTQYF. In nucleotides, the CDR3 is TGTGCCAGCAGGCTTAGCAGGGCAGATACGCAGTATTTT. The V and J genes are TRBV27 and TRBJ2-3; D perhaps matches TRBD1 (5 bases). The germline gives CDR1 MNHEY, CDR2 SMNVEV (reference sequence). The CDR3 extends over 13 amino acids. V was cut by 6 bases and J by 4 bases, with 11 bases left in between.

This chain connects TRBV19 to TRBJ2-2; possible D gene TRBD2, 6 bases. Per germline, CDR1 LNHDA and CDR2 SQIVND (reference sequence). Deletions cut 0 bases from V and 2 bases from J, with 10 bases between. This CDR3 is 16 amino acids long. The CDR3 bases are TGTGCCAGTAGTATAGAAGGAGGGGAAAACACCGGGGAGCTGTTTTTT. It specifies CASSIEGGENTGELFF.

This chain uses TRBV18 with TRBJ1-1; TRBD1 is a possible D gene (5 bases). Deletions cut 6 bases from V and 3 bases from J, with 17 bases between. The CDR3 consists of 15 residues. The germline gives CDR1 KGHSH, CDR2 LQKENI. CDR3 sequence reads: CASSTAGYVYTEAFF. The CDR3 DNA is TGTGCCAGCTCTACGGCAGGGTATGTGTACACTGAAGCTTTCTTT.

The V and J genes are TRBV7-2 and TRBJ2-5, with a tentative D call TRBD2 (7 bases). Trimming shortened V by 6 bases and J by 4 bases, and 21 bases separated the two germline ends. In germline, CDR1 is SGHTA, CDR2 FQGNSA. The CDR3 has 16 residues. This CDR3 is CASSKGGAGVGETQYF. The CDR3 coding sequence is TGTGCCAGCAGTAAAGGGGGTGCGGGAGTAGGAGAGACCCAGTACTTC.

V and J are TRBV7-8 and TRBJ2-3, with 12 bases aligning to TRBD2. The CDR3 runs 18 residues. Germline CDR1 and CDR2: SGHVS and FQNEAQ. V gave up 1 base and J gave up 0 bases; unmatched junction bases: 5. CDR3 residues: CASSLGRLAGASTDTQYF. In DNA, the CDR3 is TGTGCCAGCAGCTTAGGGCGACTAGCGGGAGCCAGCACAGATACGCAGTATTTT.

CDR3 coding DNA: TGTGCCAGCAGAGGAGATACGGTTGAAGCTTTCTTT. Translating it yields CASRGDTVEAFF. V gene TRBV27 combines with J gene TRBJ1-1; D is unclear. The CDR3 has 12 residues. Germline V gene sequence: CDR1 MNHEY, CDR2 SMNVEV (reference sequence). V was trimmed by 6 bases and J by 7 bases, leaving 12 bases between them.

The genes are TRBV30 and TRBJ2-2; weak D call: TRBD1 (6 bases). Germline V lookup: CDR1 GTSNPN, CDR2 SVGIG (reference sequence). This CDR3 has 14 amino acids. The V end lost 0 bases, the J end lost 4 bases, and 9 bases lay between the germline ends. The CDR3 is CAWSVIGGTGELFF. DNA for the CDR3: TGTGCCTGGAGTGTAATAGGGGGCACCGGGGAGCTGTTTTTT.

This chain joins TRBV7-2 and TRBJ1-6; D may be TRBD1 (6 bases). Trimming pared 5 bases from V and 10 bases from J, leaving 12 bases between. Germline CDR1 is SGHTA and CDR2 is FQGNSA. CDR3 size: 13 residues. CDR3 amino acids: CASSINRDSPLHF. The CDR3, as DNA: TGTGCCAGCAGCATAAACAGGGACTCACCCCTCCACTTT.

A few counts support this clone. This chain joins TRBV7-9 and TRBJ1-2, with 12 bases that match TRBD1. The CDR3 runs to 15 residues. CDR1 SEHNR and CDR2 FQNEAQ come from the germline V gene (reference sequence). J lost 6 bases, V lost 2 bases, and 4 bases had no gene match. CDR3 sequence (DNA): TGTGCCAGCAGCTTATTAGGGACAGGGGGCAATGGCTACACCTTC. It yields the protein CASSLLGTGGNGYTF.

This clone was observed a handful of times. The CDR3 spells CASSIQGDYGYTF. CDR3 coding DNA: TGTGCCAGTAGTATACAGGGGGACTATGGCTACACCTTC. The chain employs TRBV19 and TRBJ1-2; TRBD1 matches 7 bases. The germline V gene encodes CDR1 LNHDA and CDR2 SQIVND (reference sequence). There are 13 residues in the CDR3. V trimming: 2 bases; J trimming: 3 bases; junction bases outside the gene matches: 0.